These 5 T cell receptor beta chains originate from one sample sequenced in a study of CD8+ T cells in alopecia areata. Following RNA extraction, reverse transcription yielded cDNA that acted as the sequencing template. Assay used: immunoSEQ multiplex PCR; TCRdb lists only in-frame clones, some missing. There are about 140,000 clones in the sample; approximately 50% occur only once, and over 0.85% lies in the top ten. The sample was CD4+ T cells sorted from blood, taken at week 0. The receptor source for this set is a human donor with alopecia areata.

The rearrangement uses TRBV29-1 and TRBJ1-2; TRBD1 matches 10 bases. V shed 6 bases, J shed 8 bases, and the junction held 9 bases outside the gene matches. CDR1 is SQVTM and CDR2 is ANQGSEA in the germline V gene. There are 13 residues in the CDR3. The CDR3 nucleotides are TGCAGCGTCGACGGGACAGGGGCCGGAGGCTACACCTTC. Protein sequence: CSVDGTGAGGYTF.

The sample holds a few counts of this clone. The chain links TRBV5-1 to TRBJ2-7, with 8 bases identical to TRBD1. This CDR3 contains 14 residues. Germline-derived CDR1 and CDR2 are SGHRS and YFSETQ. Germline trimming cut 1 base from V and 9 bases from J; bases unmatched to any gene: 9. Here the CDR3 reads CASSLRGQAAAQYF. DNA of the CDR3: TGCGCCAGCAGCTTGCGGGGACAGGCCGCAGCGCAGTACTTC.

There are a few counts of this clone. The CDR3 spells CASSLIVNKGLDNEQFF. CDR3 bases: TGTGCCAGCAGCTTAATCGTAAACAAGGGTTTAGACAATGAGCAGTTCTTC. V gene TRBV7-2 combines with J gene TRBJ2-1; D is unclear. CDR3 length: 17 amino acids. The germline V gene has CDR1 SGHTA and CDR2 FQGNSA. V was cut by 2 bases and J by 5 bases, with 19 bases left in between.

Written as DNA, the CDR3 is TGCAGCGTCCGGAGGCAGGGTGCCGGGGAGCTGTTTTTT. Its translation: CSVRRQGAGELFF. This sequence joins TRBV29-1 and TRBJ2-2; possibly TRBD1 or TRBD2 for D (5 bases each). V was shortened by 6 bases and J by 6 bases, with 14 bases between the two germline ends. Germline assignment: CDR1 SQVTM and CDR2 ANQGSEA. The CDR3 consists of 13 residues.

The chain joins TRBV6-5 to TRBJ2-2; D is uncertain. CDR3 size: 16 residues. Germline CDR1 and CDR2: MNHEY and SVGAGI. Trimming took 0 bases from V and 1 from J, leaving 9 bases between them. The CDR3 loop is CASSYSDALNTGELFF. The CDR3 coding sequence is TGTGCCAGCAGTTACTCGGACGCGTTGAACACCGGGGAGCTGTTTTTT.